Each of the 21 T cell receptor beta chains below was sequenced from the same sample in a study of blood T cell repertoires in COVID-19. Some clones are missing from TCRdb's copy, which holds only in-frame ones; the method was immunoSEQ multiplex PCR. The sample holds 180,000 or so clones; around 80% are singletons and the top ten take 2.5% to 3.5%. Material: peripheral blood. The receptors stem from a woman of 80 years or more with active or convalescent COVID-19.

This clone has a handful of counts. The rearrangement joins TRBV7-2 to TRBJ1-6, with 8 positions matching TRBD1. From germline, CDR1 is SGHTA and CDR2 FQGNSA. The CDR3 consists of 15 residues. The ends lost 5 bases at V and 9 bases at J; junction bases unmatched: 9. The CDR3 coding sequence is TGTGCCAGCAGCACGACACAGGGGGTAGGTTCACCCCTCCACTTT. Translation gives CASSTTQGVGSPLHF.

The chain uses TRBV11-2 and TRBJ2-7; 11 bases map to TRBD2. The CDR3 runs 16 residues. Trimming took 0 bases from V and 7 from J; bases not matched to a gene: 8. Germline values: CDR1 SGHAT, CDR2 FQNNGV. CDR3 coding DNA: TGTGCCAGCAGCTTAGAGGTTATAGCGGGGGGGCGGGAGCAGTACTTC. Amino acids: CASSLEVIAGGREQYF.

This chain uses TRBV9 with TRBJ2-7, with a tentative D call TRBD2 (7 bases). The CDR3 consists of 17 residues. From germline, CDR1 is SGDLS and CDR2 YYNGEE. V was clipped by 0 bases and J by 5 bases, with 21 bases between them. The CDR3 here is CASSVAPSRGAGNEQYF. The CDR3 DNA follows: TGTGCCAGCAGCGTAGCCCCATCCCGGGGGGCCGGGAACGAGCAGTACTTC. Drawing the rest from reference TRBV9 and TRBJ2-7, the complete variable domain is DSGVTQTPKHLITATGQRVTLRCSPRSGDLSVYWYQQSLDQGLQFLIQYYNGEERAKGNILERFSAQQFPDLHSELNLSSLELGDSALYFCASSVAPSRGAGNEQYFGPGTRLTVT.

This chain links TRBV19 with TRBJ2-5; no reliable D call. The germline V gene encodes CDR1 LNHDA and CDR2 SQIVND (reference sequence). CDR3 size: 12 residues. Trimming pared 5 bases from V and 5 bases from J, leaving 9 bases between. CDR3 sequence: CASSFIAETQYF. The CDR3 DNA reads TGTGCCAGTAGTTTCATCGCGGAGACCCAGTACTTC.

This rearrangement joins TRBV27 to TRBJ1-5; 11 bases line up with TRBD1. This CDR3 region has 15 residues. Germline V gene data show CDR1 as MNHEY and CDR2 as SMNVEV (reference sequence). V dropped 5 bases and J dropped 6; count of bases not matched to a gene: 6. The CDR3 DNA reads TGTGCCAGCAGTCGCGGACAGGGGGCGACTCAGCCCCAGCATTTT. Translated, it gives CASSRGQGATQPQHF.

This clone was found a few times. The CDR3 reads CASSFVNTIYF. The CDR3, as DNA: TGTGCCAGCAGTTTCGTTAACACCATATATTTT. The chain employs TRBV12-3 or TRBV12-4 and TRBJ1-3; D is undetermined. This CDR3 comprises 11 residues. V dropped 3 bases and J dropped 7 bases, with 4 bases sitting between them.

V is TRBV10-1 and J is TRBJ2-1; weak D call: TRBD2 (6 bases). Germline V gene lookup returns CDR1 WNHNN and CDR2 SYGVQD (reference sequence). The CDR3 length is 13 residues. Between the trimmed V and J ends, which lost 6 bases and 8 bases, there was a span of 14 bases. CDR3 loop: CASSRRRGDEQFF. The DNA of the CDR3 is TGCGCCAGCAGCCGGAGGAGGGGCGATGAGCAGTTCTTC.

The chain employs TRBV6-5 and TRBJ1-2, with 8 bases matching TRBD1. The ends lost 6 bases at V and 7 bases at J; junction bases unmatched: 4. The CDR3 is made up of 12 amino acids. CDR1 MNHEY and CDR2 SVGAGI come from the germline V gene. CDR3 residues: CASRNGQGGYTF. The CDR3 nucleotides are TGTGCCAGCAGGAACGGACAGGGTGGCTACACCTTC.

CDR3 residues: CASSNRDSIYNEQFF. CDR3 nucleotides: TGTGCCAGCAGCAACCGGGACAGTATCTACAATGAGCAGTTCTTC. The gene calls are TRBV3-1 (or the pseudogene TRBV3-2) and TRBJ2-1; 7 bases match TRBD1. The CDR3 sequence is 15 residues long. Germline V gene lookup returns CDR1 LGHDT and CDR2 YNNKEL (reference sequence). V lost 5 bases, J lost 3 bases, and 7 bases stayed unmatched.

Notes on this clone: Other DNA variants within this sample encode the same CDR3. The chain joins TRBV11-2 to TRBJ1-1; D is uncertain. This CDR3 contains 13 residues. Trimming removed 2 bases at V and 0 bases at J, with 4 bases between. CDR1 and CDR2 (germline): SGHAT, FQNNGV. CDR3 bases: TGTGCCAGCAGCTTATCGGTGAACACTGAAGCTTTCTTT. Its protein product is CASSLSVNTEAFF. Combining the CDR3 with reference TRBV11-2 and TRBJ1-1 gives the whole variable domain EAGVAQSPRYKIIEKRQSVAFWCNPISGHATLYWYQQILGQGPKLLIQFQNNGVVDDSQLPKDRFSAERLKGVDSTLKIQPAKLEDSAVYLCASSLSVNTEAFFGQGTRLTVV.

With respect to this clone: The same CDR3 arises from other DNA sequences in this sample as well. V and J are TRBV28 and TRBJ1-1; D is unclear. Germline loops: CDR1 MDHEN, CDR2 SYDVKM. With 3 bases removed from V and 4 bases from J, the gap between germline ends came to 6 bases. The CDR3 covers 12 residues. DNA of the CDR3: TGTGCCAGCAGTTTGGCGGGCACTGAAGCTTTCTTT. Residues: CASSLAGTEAFF.

The chain is built from TRBV9 and TRBJ2-3; unclear D gene. From germline, CDR1 is SGDLS and CDR2 YYNGEE. The CDR3 has 15 amino acids. Trimming took off 3 bases at V and 1 base at J, with 12 bases between the two ends. CDR3 region: CASSARPFGTDTQYF. CDR3 nucleotides: TGTGCCAGCAGCGCCCGTCCCTTTGGCACAGATACGCAGTATTTT. The complete variable domain, with remaining parts taken from reference TRBV9 and TRBJ2-3, reads DSGVTQTPKHLITATGQRVTLRCSPRSGDLSVYWYQQSLDQGLQFLIQYYNGEERAKGNILERFSAQQFPDLHSELNLSSLELGDSALYFCASSARPFGTDTQYFGPGTRLTVL.

V gene TRBV4-1 combines with J gene TRBJ1-1, with D hard to call. The V end lost 4 bases, the J end lost 5 bases, and 14 bases lay between the germline ends. CDR3 length equals 14 residues. CDR1 is MGHRA, CDR2 YSYEKL, per germline. The CDR3 loop is CASSPAPGNTEAFF. In DNA form, the CDR3 reads TGCGCCAGCAGCCCAGCCCCGGGGAATACTGAAGCTTTCTTT.

The gene calls are TRBV4-2 and TRBJ2-5; D remains ambiguous. The CDR3 length is 13 residues. Germline CDR1 and CDR2: LGHNA and YNFKEQ. Deletions cut 0 bases from V and 6 bases from J, with 8 bases between. The CDR3, as DNA: TGTGCCAGCAGCCAAGATACTTACCAGACCCAGTACTTC. Protein sequence: CASSQDTYQTQYF.

The rearrangement links TRBV11-1 to TRBJ2-3; possibly TRBD2 for D (7 bases). V was clipped by 1 base and J by 4 bases, with 12 bases between them. Germline V lookup: CDR1 SGHAT, CDR2 FQDESV (reference sequence). The CDR3 covers 15 residues. This CDR3 reads CASSLVRGAPDTQYF. CDR3 nucleotides: TGTGCCAGCAGCTTAGTCCGGGGGGCCCCAGATACGCAGTATTTT.

The chain recombines TRBV29-1 with TRBJ2-7, with TRBD1 matching 7 bases. The ends lost 5 bases at V and 6 bases at J; junction bases unmatched: 7. The CDR3 has 12 residues. Germline loops: CDR1 SQVTM, CDR2 ANQGSEA. The CDR3 DNA reads TGCAGCGTTACCTACAGGGGCGGCGAGCAGTACTTC. This translates into CSVTYRGGEQYF.

The rearrangement uses TRBV21-1 and TRBJ1-5. TRBV21-1 has pseudogene status. The CDR3 length is 15 residues. The CDR3 sequence is CASTPSPYSNQPQHF. The DNA for the CDR3 is TGTGCCAGCACCCCCTCCCCCTATAGCAATCAGCCCCAGCATTTT.

This clone appeared a single time. The V gene is TRBV11-2, the J gene TRBJ2-5; 10 bases fit TRBD1. The CDR3 length is 15 residues. The ends lost 4 bases at V and 5 bases at J; junction bases unmatched: 7. Germline CDR1 SGHAT, CDR2 FQNNGV. In nucleotides, the CDR3 is TGTGCCAGCAGCTCCGTGACAGGGGGCAGTGAGACCCAGTACTTC. Protein: CASSSVTGGSETQYF.

The CDR3 sequence is CASSLSSRNIQYF. The CDR3 DNA is TGTGCCAGCAGTTTGAGTAGCAGAAACATTCAGTACTTC. The chain joins TRBV12-3 or TRBV12-4 to TRBJ2-4; D not certain. The CDR3 consists of 13 residues. Trimming shortened V by 3 bases and J by 6 bases, and 9 bases separated the two germline ends.

The rearrangement joins TRBV5-4 to TRBJ2-7; 7 nucleotides align to TRBD1. The ends lost 2 bases at V and 6 bases at J; junction bases unmatched: 8. Germline V lookup: CDR1 SGHNT, CDR2 YYREEE (reference sequence). This CDR3 has 14 residues. Written as DNA, the CDR3 is TGTGCCAGCAGCTTAGGGACAGCCTCGCTCGAGCAGTACTTC. Its protein is CASSLGTASLEQYF.

The chain couples TRBV4-1 to TRBJ2-5, with 8 bases that match TRBD1. The CDR3 is made up of 15 amino acids. Per the germline V gene, CDR1 is MGHRA and CDR2 is YSYEKL. V lost 1 base to trimming and J lost 5 bases; unmatched junction nucleotides: 6. The CDR3 DNA reads TGCGCCAGCAGCCAAGGAGGACAGGGACTGGAGACCCAGTACTTC. Its translation: CASSQGGQGLETQYF.